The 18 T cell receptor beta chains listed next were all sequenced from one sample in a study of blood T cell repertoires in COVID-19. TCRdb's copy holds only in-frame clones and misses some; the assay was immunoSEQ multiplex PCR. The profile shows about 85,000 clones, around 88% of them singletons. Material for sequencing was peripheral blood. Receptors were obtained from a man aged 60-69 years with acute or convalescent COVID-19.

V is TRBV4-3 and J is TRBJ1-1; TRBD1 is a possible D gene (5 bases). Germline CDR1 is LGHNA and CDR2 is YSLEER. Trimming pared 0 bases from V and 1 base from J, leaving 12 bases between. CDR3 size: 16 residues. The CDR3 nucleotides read TGCGCCAGCAGCCAAGATCAGGGAACAGGGAACACTGAAGCTTTCTTT. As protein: CASSQDQGTGNTEAFF.

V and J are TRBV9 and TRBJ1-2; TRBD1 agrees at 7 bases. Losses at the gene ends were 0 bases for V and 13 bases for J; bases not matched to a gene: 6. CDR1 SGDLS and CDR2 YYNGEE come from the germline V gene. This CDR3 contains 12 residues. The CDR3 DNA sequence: TGTGCCAGCAGCGTAGAGGGACAGCCCTTCACCTTC. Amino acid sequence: CASSVEGQPFTF.

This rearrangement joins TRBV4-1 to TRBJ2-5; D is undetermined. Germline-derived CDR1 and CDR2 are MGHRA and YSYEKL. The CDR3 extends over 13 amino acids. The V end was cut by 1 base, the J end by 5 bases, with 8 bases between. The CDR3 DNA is TGCGCCAGCAGCCAAGTTAGTGAGGAGACCCAGTACTTC. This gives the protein CASSQVSEETQYF.

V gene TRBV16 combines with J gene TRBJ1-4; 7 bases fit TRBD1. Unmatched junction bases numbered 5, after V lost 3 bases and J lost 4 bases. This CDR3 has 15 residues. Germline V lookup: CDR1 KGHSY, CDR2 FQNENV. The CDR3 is CASSHRDSLNEKLFF. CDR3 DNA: TGTGCCAGCAGCCACCGGGACAGCCTTAATGAAAAACTGTTTTTT.

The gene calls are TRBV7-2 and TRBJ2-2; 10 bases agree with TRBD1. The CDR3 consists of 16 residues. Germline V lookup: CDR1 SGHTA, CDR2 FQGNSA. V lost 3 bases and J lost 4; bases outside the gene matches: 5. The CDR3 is CASSLTGGLTTGELFF. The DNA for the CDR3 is TGTGCCAGCAGCTTGACAGGGGGCTTGACCACCGGGGAGCTGTTTTTT.

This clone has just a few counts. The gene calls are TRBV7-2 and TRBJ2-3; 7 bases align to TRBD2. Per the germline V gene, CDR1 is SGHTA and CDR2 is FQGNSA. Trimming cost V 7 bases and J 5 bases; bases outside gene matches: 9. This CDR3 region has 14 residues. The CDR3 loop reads CASKKRGGLDTQYF. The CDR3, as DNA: TGTGCCAGCAAAAAGCGGGGAGGTTTAGATACGCAGTATTTT. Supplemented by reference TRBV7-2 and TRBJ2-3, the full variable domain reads GAGVSQSPSNKVTEKGKDVELRCDPISGHTALYWYRQSLGQGLEFLIYFQGNSAPDKSGLPSDRFSAERTGGSVSTLTIQRTQQEDSAVYLCASKKRGGLDTQYFGPGTRLTVL.

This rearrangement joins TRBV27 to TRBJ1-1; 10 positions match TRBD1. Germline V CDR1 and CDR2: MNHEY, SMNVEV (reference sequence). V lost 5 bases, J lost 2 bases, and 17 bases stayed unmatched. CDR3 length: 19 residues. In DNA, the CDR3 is TGTGCCAGCAGTACACCACAGACAGGGGGCGATCCGTATAACACTGAAGCTTTCTTT. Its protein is CASSTPQTGGDPYNTEAFF.

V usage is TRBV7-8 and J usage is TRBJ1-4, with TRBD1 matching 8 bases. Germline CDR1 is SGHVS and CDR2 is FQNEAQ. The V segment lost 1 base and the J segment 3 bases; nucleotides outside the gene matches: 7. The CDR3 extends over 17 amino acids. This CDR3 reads CASSLVGRGLANEKLFF. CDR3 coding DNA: TGTGCCAGCAGCTTAGTTGGCAGGGGGCTGGCTAATGAAAAACTGTTTTTT.

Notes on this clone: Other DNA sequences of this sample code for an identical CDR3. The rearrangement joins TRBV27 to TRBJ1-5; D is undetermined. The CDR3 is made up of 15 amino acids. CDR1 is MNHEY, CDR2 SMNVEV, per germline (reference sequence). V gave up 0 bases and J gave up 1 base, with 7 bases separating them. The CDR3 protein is CASSLSSQSNQPQHF. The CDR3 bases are TGTGCCAGCAGTTTATCCTCACAGAGCAATCAGCCCCAGCATTTT.

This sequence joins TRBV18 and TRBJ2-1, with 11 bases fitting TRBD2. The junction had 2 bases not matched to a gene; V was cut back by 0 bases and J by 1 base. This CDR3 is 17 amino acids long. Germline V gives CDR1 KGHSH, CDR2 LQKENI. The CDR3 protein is CASSPPSGGASYNEQFF. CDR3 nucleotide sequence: TGTGCCAGCTCACCACCTAGCGGGGGGGCATCCTACAATGAGCAGTTCTTC.

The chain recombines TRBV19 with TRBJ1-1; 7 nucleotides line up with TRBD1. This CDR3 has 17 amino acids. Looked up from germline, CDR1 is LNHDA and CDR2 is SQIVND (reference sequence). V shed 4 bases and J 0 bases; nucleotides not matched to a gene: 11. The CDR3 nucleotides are TGTGCCAGTAGTACTGACAGGGTTCAGGGGTTGAACACTGAAGCTTTCTTT. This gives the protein CASSTDRVQGLNTEAFF. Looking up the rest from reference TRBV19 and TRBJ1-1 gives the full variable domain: DGGITQSPKYLFRKEGQNVTLSCEQNLNHDAMYWYRQDPGQGLRLIYYSQIVNDFQKGDIAEGYSVSREKKESFPLTVTSAQKNPTAFYLCASSTDRVQGLNTEAFFGQGTRLTVV.

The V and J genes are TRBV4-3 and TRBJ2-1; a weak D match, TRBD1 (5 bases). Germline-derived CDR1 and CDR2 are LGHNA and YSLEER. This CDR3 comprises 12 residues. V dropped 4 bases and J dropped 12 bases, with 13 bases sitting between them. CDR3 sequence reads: CASSLAGQGQFF. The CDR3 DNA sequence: TGCGCCAGCAGCCTGGCAGGGCAGGGGCAGTTCTTC.

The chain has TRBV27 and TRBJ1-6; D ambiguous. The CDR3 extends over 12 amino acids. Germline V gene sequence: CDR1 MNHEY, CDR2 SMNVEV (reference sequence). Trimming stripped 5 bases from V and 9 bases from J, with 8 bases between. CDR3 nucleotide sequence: TGTGCCAGCAGTCCCCCCGGTTCACCCCTCCACTTT. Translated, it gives CASSPPGSPLHF.

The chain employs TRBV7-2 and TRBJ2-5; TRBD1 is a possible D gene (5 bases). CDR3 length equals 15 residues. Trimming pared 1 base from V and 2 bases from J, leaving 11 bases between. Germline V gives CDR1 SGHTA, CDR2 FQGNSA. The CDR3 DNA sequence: TGTGCCAGCAGCTTAGATCCAGGGTCTCAAGAGACCCAGTACTTC. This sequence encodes CASSLDPGSQETQYF.

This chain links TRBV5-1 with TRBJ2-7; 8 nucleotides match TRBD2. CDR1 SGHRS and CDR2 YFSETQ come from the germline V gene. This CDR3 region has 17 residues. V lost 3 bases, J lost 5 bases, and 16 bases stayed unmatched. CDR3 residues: CASSSDGKRGSSHEQYF. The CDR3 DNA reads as TGCGCCAGCAGCTCTGATGGTAAGCGGGGGAGCAGTCACGAGCAGTACTTC. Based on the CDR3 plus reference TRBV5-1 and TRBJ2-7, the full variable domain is KAGVTQTPRYLIKTRGQQVTLSCSPISGHRSVSWYQQTPGQGLQFLFEYFSETQRNKGNFPGRFSGRQFSNSRSEMNVSTLELGDSALYLCASSSDGKRGSSHEQYFGPGTRLTVT.

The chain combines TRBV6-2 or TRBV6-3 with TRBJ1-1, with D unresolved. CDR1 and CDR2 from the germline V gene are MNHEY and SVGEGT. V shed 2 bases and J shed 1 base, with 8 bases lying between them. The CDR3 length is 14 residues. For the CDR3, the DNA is TGTGCCAGCAGTTACCTATCAGGGAACACTGAAGCTTTCTTT. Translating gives CASSYLSGNTEAFF.

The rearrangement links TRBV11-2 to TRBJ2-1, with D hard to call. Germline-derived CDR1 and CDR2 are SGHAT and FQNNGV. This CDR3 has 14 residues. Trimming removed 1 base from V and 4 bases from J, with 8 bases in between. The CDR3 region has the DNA TGTGCCAGCAGCTTAGCCGGGTCATACAATGAGCAGTTCTTC. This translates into CASSLAGSYNEQFF.

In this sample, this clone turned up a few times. As DNA, the CDR3 is TGTGCCACCAGTGATCGTCCCGGACAGGGAGGAAACTATGGCTACACCTTC. Its protein product is CATSDRPGQGGNYGYTF. The rearrangement joins TRBV24-1 to TRBJ1-2; 8 positions agree with TRBD1. The CDR3 covers 17 residues. Germline assignment: CDR1 KGHDR and CDR2 SFDVKD. V trimming: 3 bases; J trimming: 2 bases; junction bases outside the gene matches: 10.